This T cell receptor (beta chain) comes out of a study of neurological immune-mediated disorders. Study observations and caveats: One related-CDR3 cluster, found by phylogenetic grouping, held repertoires of 18 of 34 multiple sclerosis patients and is a possible signature. There was no association between the multiple sclerosis repertoire cluster and any clinical or MRI feature.

The CDR3 extends over 14 amino acids. V gave up 4 bases and J gave up 2 bases, with 11 bases separating them. Per germline, CDR1 SGHRS and CDR2 YFSETQ. The cDNA was produced through 5'RACE with 10-nucleotide random UMIs. Over 200 million TCR-beta sequences, together covering 15-18 subjects, were produced by every individual sequencing run that was carried out. TCRdb redid the calling of the 5' RACE reads with MiXCR, one entry per CDR3 protein. The sample has 55,000 to 70,000 distinct CDR3 sequences; around 5.1% are singletons. The sample holds many counts of this clonotype. Antigen unknown. V gene TRBV5-1 combines with J gene TRBJ2-3, with D perhaps given as TRBD1 or TRBD2 (5 bases each). Specimen: PBMCs. The receptor was isolated from a human donor with multiple sclerosis. The donor label of this sample is uncertain. The CDR3 sequence: CASSLGTSTDTQYF. For the CDR3, the DNA is TGCGCCAGCAGCCTCGGGACCTCCACAGATACGCAGTATTTT.